Presented here are 22 T cell receptor beta chains from one specimen sequenced in a study of cytomegalovirus exposure and HLA in healthy donors. Researchers ran the PCR with 60 Vbeta and 13 Jbeta primers. Repertoires were generated with immunoSEQ multiplex PCR, while TCRdb's copy carries only in-frame clones and drops some. The sample records some 160,000 clones, 70% to 90% being singletons. Source material: PBMCs. The receptor set was obtained from a woman under 30 in good health and CMV-seronegative.

The rearrangement links TRBV6-1 to TRBJ1-2; D is undetermined. CDR3 length: 14 residues. Trimming cost V 3 bases and J 0 bases, with 8 bases left between them. Germline assignment: CDR1 MNHNS and CDR2 SASEGT. The DNA of the CDR3 is TGTGCCAGCAGTGATGCGCGGACTAACTATGGCTACACCTTC. Its translation: CASSDARTNYGYTF.

This clone came up once. The chain links TRBV28 to TRBJ1-1, with D possibly matching TRBD1 (5 bases). Trimming removed 4 bases from V and 3 bases from J, with 12 bases in between. This CDR3 has 14 residues. The germline V gene has CDR1 MDHEN and CDR2 SYDVKM. CDR3 sequence: CASSSGVGYTEAFF. CDR3 nucleotide sequence: TGTGCCAGCAGTTCGGGGGTTGGGTACACTGAAGCTTTCTTT.

Points on this clone: At one end the junction does not follow the germline gene, possibly because of a read error. J is TRBJ1-1 and V is TRBV7-9; TRBD1 might be the D (6 bases). The CDR3 has 16 residues. Germline V lookup: CDR1 SEHNR, CDR2 FQNEAQ (reference sequence). CDR3 coding DNA: TGTTCCAGCAGCTTGGAACAGGGCGGAGTGAACACTGAAGCTTTCTTT. It yields the protein CSSSLEQGGVNTEAFF.

The rearrangement joins TRBV7-8 to TRBJ2-7; D is possibly TRBD1 (5 bases). The germline V gene encodes CDR1 SGHVS and CDR2 FQNEAQ. The V and J ends lost 2 bases and 1 base respectively, with 12 bases between them. This CDR3 has 15 residues. The CDR3 reads CASSLKGRVSYEQYF. The CDR3 DNA sequence: TGTGCCAGCAGCTTAAAGGGCAGGGTGTCCTACGAGCAGTACTTC.

The chain links TRBV10-3 to TRBJ2-4; perhaps TRBD2 as D (6 bases). Germline V gene lookup returns CDR1 ENHRY and CDR2 SYGVKD. The CDR3 length is 17 residues. Between the trimmed V and J ends, which lost 0 bases and 0 bases, there was a span of 12 bases. The CDR3 DNA reads TGTGCCATCAGTGAGTCGAATAGCGGAGTAGCCAAAAACATTCAGTACTTC. It codes for CAISESNSGVAKNIQYF.

The chain employs TRBV7-9 and TRBJ2-1; TRBD2 matches at 12 bases. Germline assignment: CDR1 SEHNR and CDR2 FQNEAQ (reference sequence). V lost 7 bases to trimming and J lost 5 bases; unmatched junction nucleotides: 6. The CDR3 extends over 15 amino acids. The CDR3 nucleotides are TGTGCCAGCACCCTAGCGGGGGGGCTTGACAATGAGCAGTTCTTC. Amino acid sequence: CASTLAGGLDNEQFF.

This chain connects TRBV10-2 to TRBJ2-3; unclear D gene. CDR3 length: 13 amino acids. Trimming removed 4 bases from V and 2 bases from J, with 7 bases in between. The germline V gene has CDR1 WSHSY and CDR2 SAAADI. The DNA of the CDR3 is TGCGCCAGCAGTGCACTACTCACAGATACGCAGTATTTT. Protein: CASSALLTDTQYF.

CDR3 residues: CASSIRDNSPLHF. As DNA, the CDR3 is TGTGCCAGCAGTATCAGGGATAATTCACCCCTCCACTTT. This rearrangement joins TRBV6-5 to TRBJ1-6; D might be TRBD1 (5 bases). CDR1 is MNHEY, CDR2 SVGAGI, per germline. The V gene lost 5 bases and the J gene lost 5 bases, with 7 bases spanning the gap. This CDR3 spans 13 amino acids.

This clone was picked up a small number of times. The V call is TRBV4-1, the J call TRBJ1-1, with 10 positions matching TRBD1. The CDR3 covers 19 residues. With 3 bases clipped from V and 0 bases from J, the junction kept 13 bases outside the gene matches. The germline CDR1 and CDR2 sequences are MGHRA and YSYEKL. The CDR3 reads CASSHVRGDRGAMNTEAFF. Here the CDR3 DNA reads TGCGCCAGCAGCCATGTCAGGGGGGACAGGGGCGCTATGAACACTGAAGCTTTCTTT.

Details on this clone: The identical CDR3 is also encoded by other nucleotide sequences in the sample. The chain links TRBV5-4 to TRBJ1-1; TRBD1 might be the D (5 bases). This CDR3 has 12 amino acids. The V gene lost 2 bases and the J gene lost 5 bases, with 7 bases spanning the gap. Germline V lookup: CDR1 SGHNT, CDR2 YYREEE (reference sequence). In DNA form, the CDR3 reads TGTGCCAGCAGCTTCGGGGGAACTGAAGCTTTCTTT. The encoded protein is CASSFGGTEAFF.

The V gene is TRBV19, the J gene TRBJ1-5, with 8 nucleotides matching TRBD1. This CDR3 contains 17 residues. Germline assignment: CDR1 LNHDA and CDR2 SQIVND (reference sequence). Trimming took 3 bases from V and 5 from J; bases not matched to a gene: 12. DNA of the CDR3: TGTGCCAGTAGTATCCCCTACTCGACAGGGGTGGATCAGCCCCAGCATTTT. Its translation is CASSIPYSTGVDQPQHF. Drawing the rest from reference TRBV19 and TRBJ1-5, the complete variable domain is DGGITQSPKYLFRKEGQNVTLSCEQNLNHDAMYWYRQDPGQGLRLIYYSQIVNDFQKGDIAEGYSVSREKKESFPLTVTSAQKNPTAFYLCASSIPYSTGVDQPQHFGDGTRLSIL.

The chain joins TRBV5-4 to TRBJ2-7; 11 bases align to TRBD2. V dropped 2 bases and J dropped 2; count of bases not matched to a gene: 3. Germline CDR1 SGHNT, CDR2 YYREEE (reference sequence). This CDR3 region has 15 residues. CDR3 bases: TGTGCCAGCAGCTTTCTAGCGGGAGGCGCCTACGAGCAGTACTTC. Translating it yields CASSFLAGGAYEQYF.

This chain joins TRBV27 and TRBJ2-1, with D tentatively TRBD2 (5 bases). V was clipped by 2 bases and J by 14 bases, with 7 bases between them. Germline CDR1 reads MNHEY; CDR2 reads SMNVEV (reference sequence). This CDR3 has 10 residues. The CDR3 DNA is TGTGCCAGCAGTTTAGGACTCAAGTTCTTC. Its protein product is CASSLGLKFF.

The V and J genes are TRBV10-1 and TRBJ2-7, with TRBD1 as a possible D gene (5 bases). The CDR3 has 13 amino acids. Trimming left V 6 bases short and J 0 bases short, with 9 bases between. In germline, CDR1 is WNHNN, CDR2 SYGVQD (reference sequence). CDR3 bases: TGCGCCAGCAGCTCAGGGCTCTCCTACGAGCAGTACTTC. Encoded protein: CASSSGLSYEQYF.

J is TRBJ1-5 and V is TRBV28; the D is unclear. Trimming left V 3 bases short and J 1 base short, with 13 bases between. Germline CDR1 is MDHEN and CDR2 is SYDVKM. CDR3 length equals 16 residues. In nucleotides, the CDR3 is TGTGCCAGCAGTTTCGCCGCGGAGGTGAGCAATCAGCCCCAGCATTTT. It is translated as CASSFAAEVSNQPQHF.

The count of this clone is one. This rearrangement joins TRBV4-1 to TRBJ1-5; 9 bases align to TRBD1. The trim removed 1 base at V and 1 base at J, leaving 8 bases unmatched. This CDR3 is 18 amino acids long. Germline V gives CDR1 MGHRA, CDR2 YSYEKL. In DNA, the CDR3 is TGCGCCAGCAGCCAAGTGGACAGGGGATTGGGAAGCAATCAGCCCCAGCATTTT. This sequence encodes CASSQVDRGLGSNQPQHF.

The chain uses TRBV5-1 and TRBJ2-3; D gene uncertain. CDR3 size: 15 residues. The V end lost 0 bases, the J end lost 2 bases, and 10 bases lay between the germline ends. Germline-derived CDR1 and CDR2 are SGHRS and YFSETQ. CDR3 protein: CASSLARLVTDTQYF. As DNA, the CDR3 is TGCGCCAGCAGCTTGGCGCGACTGGTCACAGATACGCAGTATTTT.

The chain uses TRBV6-1 and TRBJ1-4; tentatively, D is TRBD1 (5 bases). V was clipped by 4 bases and J by 7 bases, with 16 bases between them. The CDR3 is 15 amino acids. CDR1 is MNHNS and CDR2 is SASEGT in the germline V gene. CDR3 sequence reads: CASSGAGISFEKLFF. For the CDR3, the DNA is TGTGCCAGCAGTGGGGCAGGGATTAGTTTTGAAAAACTGTTTTTT.

V is TRBV9 and J is TRBJ1-2; TRBD1 matches 9 bases. This CDR3 has 13 residues. CDR1 and CDR2 (germline): SGDLS, YYNGEE. J was trimmed by 7 bases and V by 2 bases; bases with no gene match: 3. The chain's CDR3 is CASSVTGGSGYTF. Here the CDR3 DNA reads TGTGCCAGCAGCGTCACAGGGGGCTCTGGCTACACCTTC.

V and J are TRBV15 and TRBJ1-4; D not resolved. Germline V CDR1 and CDR2: LNHNV, YYDKDF (reference sequence). V was clipped by 0 bases and J by 5 bases, with 7 bases between them. The CDR3 contains 14 residues. This chain's CDR3 is CATSREQFNEKLFF. The CDR3 DNA reads as TGTGCCACCAGCAGAGAACAGTTCAATGAAAAACTGTTTTTT.

The chain employs TRBV30 and TRBJ2-6; TRBD1 agrees at 7 bases. Unmatched junction bases numbered 9, after V lost 1 base and J lost 0 bases. This CDR3 contains 18 residues. CDR1 is GTSNPN and CDR2 is SVGIG in the germline V gene (reference sequence). The CDR3 protein is CAWSGGQSPYSGANVLTF. The CDR3 DNA sequence: TGTGCCTGGAGTGGGGGACAGTCGCCTTACTCTGGGGCCAACGTCCTGACTTTC.

V gene TRBV5-8 combines with J gene TRBJ2-1, with 8 bases matching TRBD2. The CDR3 sequence is 14 residues long. Germline V gives CDR1 SGHTS, CDR2 YDEGEE. V dropped 0 bases and J dropped 8; count of bases not matched to a gene: 4. This CDR3 is CASSLEAGEDEQFF. CDR3 coding DNA: TGTGCCAGCAGCTTGGAAGCGGGAGAGGATGAGCAGTTCTTC.